Sequencing of this T cell receptor (beta chain) was carried out in a study of T cell responses to AZD1222 COVID-19 vaccine. Assay used: immunoSEQ multiplex PCR; TCRdb lists only in-frame clones, some missing. Of about 85,000 clones detected, about 87% appear once; the ten largest clones hold roughly 15%. V lost 6 bases and J lost 3, with 27 bases in between. The CDR3 is made up of 18 amino acids. Looked up from germline, CDR1 is SEHNR and CDR2 is FQNEAQ (reference sequence). The sequence derives from an adult in good health. V and J are TRBV7-9 and TRBJ2-7; D tentatively fits TRBD1 or TRBD2 (6 bases each). The sequencing used peripheral blood, collected on day 0 of AZD1222 vaccination. DNA of the CDR3: TGTGCCAGCAGTTCATGGCGGGGTTCAGGACAGTACATCTACGAGCAGTACTTC. Translation: CASSSWRGSGQYIYEQYF.